This TCR beta chain comes out of a study of blood T cell repertoires in COVID-19. This CDR3 has 15 residues. The V gene end was trimmed by 3 bases and the J gene end by 4 bases; junction bases not matched to a gene: 4. The germline gives CDR1 KGHSH, CDR2 LQKENI. Study processing details: Nucleated cell counts were estimated from reference gene primer amplification. TCRdb keeps only in-frame clones here, not all; method: immunoSEQ multiplex PCR. V and J calls and clone size are given by that table; D and trimming were obtained from the DNA. The data contain approximately 91,000 clones, around 80% of them singletons.

This chain joins TRBV18 and TRBJ2-7; 12 nucleotides match TRBD2. This sequence originates from a human donor in a cohort sampled during active COVID-19. Specimen: peripheral blood. The CDR3 sequence is CASSPRTSGVYEQYF. CDR3 coding DNA: TGTGCCAGCTCACCCCGGACTAGCGGGGTTTACGAGCAGTACTTC.